This T cell receptor beta chain appears in the sequencing data of a study of blood T cell repertoires in COVID-19. Study-level information: The United States, Italy and Spain provided the acute and convalescent COVID-19 samples. Sources were T cells, B-cell-depleted T cells, or PBMCs; the material itself was cDNA or gDNA.

Per the study methods: Estimates of nucleated cell counts were drawn from the amplification of reference gene primers. The assay was immunoSEQ multiplex PCR, and TCRdb's table has in-frame clones only and misses some. V, J and clone size derive from that table, while D and trimming were established from the DNA sequence. Here the sample spans 55,000 to 75,000 clones, more than 75% being singletons. Germline CDR1 reads MNHEY; CDR2 reads SMNVEV (reference sequence). The CDR3 runs 13 residues. The germline V and J ends were trimmed by 2 bases and 5 bases, with 7 bases remaining between them. Material for sequencing was peripheral blood. The chain employs TRBV27 and TRBJ1-5; D may be TRBD1 (5 bases). This clonotype was sampled from a human donor with active COVID-19. The donor label of this sample is uncertain. For the CDR3, the DNA is TGTGCCAGCAGTTTAGACAGAGATCAGCCCCAGCATTTT. This codes for CASSLDRDQPQHF.